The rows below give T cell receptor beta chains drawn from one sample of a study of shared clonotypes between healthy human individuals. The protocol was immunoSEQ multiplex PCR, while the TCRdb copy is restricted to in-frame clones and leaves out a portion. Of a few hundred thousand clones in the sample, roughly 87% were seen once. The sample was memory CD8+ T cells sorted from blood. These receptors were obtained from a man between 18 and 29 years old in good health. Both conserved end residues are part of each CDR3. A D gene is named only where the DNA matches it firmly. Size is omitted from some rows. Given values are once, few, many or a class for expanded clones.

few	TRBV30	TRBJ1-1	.	TGTGCCTGGAGTCCGGGACCGACGAACACTGAAGCTTTCTTT	CAWSPGPTNTEAFF
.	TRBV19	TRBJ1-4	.	TGTGCCAGTAGTCTCCGGCGAGGCCAGGAAAAACTGTTTTTT	CASSLRRGQEKLFF
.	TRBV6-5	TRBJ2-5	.	TGTGCCAGCAGTTACTCAGGGGGTACCCAAGAGACCCAGTACTTC	CASSYSGGTQETQYF
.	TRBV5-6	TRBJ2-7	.	TGTGCCAGCAGCTTGAAGAGGAACTACGAGCAGTACTTC	CASSLKRNYEQYF
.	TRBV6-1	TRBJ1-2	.	TGTGCCAGCAGTGTTTGGGAGGGGCTAAACTATGGCTACACCTTC	CASSVWEGLNYGYTF
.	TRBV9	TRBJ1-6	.	TGTGCCAGCAGCGCACCCCTTGGAGAGCCAGGGGTTAATTCACCCCTCCACTTT	CASSAPLGEPGVNSPLHF
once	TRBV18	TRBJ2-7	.	TGTGCCAGCTCCCTACGACCCGATTCGCTGGATACCTACGAGCAGTACTTC	CASSLRPDSLDTYEQYF
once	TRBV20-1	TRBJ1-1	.	TGCAGTGCTTCAACGGAGGATGAAGCTTTCTTT	CSASTEDEAFF
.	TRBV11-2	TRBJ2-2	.	TGTGCCAGCAGCTTATTAGGTAGCGGCACCGGGGAGCTGTTTTTT	CASSLLGSGTGELFF
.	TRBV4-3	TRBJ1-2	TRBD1	TGCGCCAGCAGCCATCGTTATCAGGGGGCTACGAGAGGCTACACCTTC	CASSHRYQGATRGYTF
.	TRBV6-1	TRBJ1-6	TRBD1	TGTGCCACCAGACAGAGGGGGCCTGAGAATTCACCCCTCCACTTT	CATRQRGPENSPLHF
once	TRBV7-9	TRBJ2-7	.	TGTGCCAGCAGCCCTGGGGGAACCTACGAGCAGTACTTC	CASSPGGTYEQYF
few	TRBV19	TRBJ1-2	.	TGTGCCAGTAGTGTGGCTAACTATGGCTACACCTTC	CASSVANYGYTF
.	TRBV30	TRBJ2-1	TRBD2	TGTGCCTGGGCCTGGGGACTAGCGGGAGGCGATGAGCAGTTCTTC	CAWAWGLAGGDEQFF
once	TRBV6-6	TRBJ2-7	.	TGTGCCAGCAGCTGGGACTACGAGCAGTACTTC	CASSWDYEQYF
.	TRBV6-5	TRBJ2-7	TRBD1	TGTGCCAGCAGCCCGACAGGGCTCGAGCAGTACTTC	CASSPTGLEQYF
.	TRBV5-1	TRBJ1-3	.	TGCGCCAGCAGCCCGGAGGGTCCCTCTGGAAACACCATATATTTT	CASSPEGPSGNTIYF
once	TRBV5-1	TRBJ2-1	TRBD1	TGCGCCAGCAGCTTGTGGCAGGGGGACAATGAGCAGTTCTTC	CASSLWQGDNEQFF
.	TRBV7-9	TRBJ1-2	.	TGTGCCAGCAGCTTTATGGGGCATCACACCTTC	CASSFMGHHTF
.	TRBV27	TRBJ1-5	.	TGTGCCAGCAGTCCTTCCGGGGGGGATCAGCCCCAGCATTTT	CASSPSGGDQPQHF
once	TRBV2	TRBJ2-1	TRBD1	TGTGCCAGCAGTGAACCCCGACAGGGGTTGGGCAATGAGCAGTTCTTC	CASSEPRQGLGNEQFF
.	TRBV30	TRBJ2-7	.	TGTGCCTGGAGTCCCAGGGAGCTTCGCGAGCAGTACTTC	CAWSPRELREQYF
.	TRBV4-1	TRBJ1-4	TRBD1	TGCGCCAGCAGCTTTACAGGGGCAACTAATGAAAAACTGTTTTTT	CASSFTGATNEKLFF
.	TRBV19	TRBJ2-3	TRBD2	TGTGCCAGTAGTATTTCTAGCGGGGATACGCAGTATTTT	CASSISSGDTQYF
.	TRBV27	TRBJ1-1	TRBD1	TGTGCCAGCAGTTTGGGACAGGGCTTTGAAGCTTTCTTT	CASSLGQGFEAFF
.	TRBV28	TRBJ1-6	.	TGTGCCAGCAGCCCCCATAATTCACCCCTCCACTTT	CASSPHNSPLHF
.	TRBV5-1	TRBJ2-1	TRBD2	TGCGCCAGCAGCGGGACTAGCGGGGGAAATGAGCAGTTCTTC	CASSGTSGGNEQFF
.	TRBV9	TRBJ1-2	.	TGTGCCAGCAGCGTCTCGGCTAACTATGGCTACACCTTC	CASSVSANYGYTF
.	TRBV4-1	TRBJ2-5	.	TGCGCCAGCAGCCAAGTAAAACAGCAAGAGACCCAGTACTTC	CASSQVKQQETQYF
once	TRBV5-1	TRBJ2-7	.	TGCGCCAGCAGCTTGGGCAGGTCCCTTCTGTACGAGCAGTACTTC	CASSLGRSLLYEQYF
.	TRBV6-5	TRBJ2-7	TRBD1	TGTGCCAGCAGTCCCGGACAGGGGGTGGACGAGCAGTACTTC	CASSPGQGVDEQYF
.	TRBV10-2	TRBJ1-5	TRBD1	TGCGCCAGCAGACGGACAGGGGGTCTTAGCAATCAGCCCCAGCATTTT	CASRRTGGLSNQPQHF
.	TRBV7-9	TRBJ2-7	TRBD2	TGTGCCAGCAGCTCTTCGTTCTTTGTGGGGACTAGCGACTACGAGCAGTACTTC	CASSSSFFVGTSDYEQYF
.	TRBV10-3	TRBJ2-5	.	TGTGCCATCAGTGAATTCGGCCAAGAGACCCAGTACTTC	CAISEFGQETQYF
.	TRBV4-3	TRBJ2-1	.	TGCGCCAGCAGCCAAATCCCCGGACCATACAATGAGCAGTTCTTC	CASSQIPGPYNEQFF
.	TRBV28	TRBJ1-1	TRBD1	TGTGCCAGCAAAAGCCAGGGGGGGGCGAACACTGAAGCTTTCTTT	CASKSQGGANTEAFF
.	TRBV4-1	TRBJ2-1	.	TGCGCCAGCAGCCTCTCTTACGGTGCGAGCTCCTACAATGAGCAGTTCTTC	CASSLSYGASSYNEQFF
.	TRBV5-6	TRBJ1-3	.	TGTGCCAGCAGCTTACTGGCAAACACCATATATTTT	CASSLLANTIYF
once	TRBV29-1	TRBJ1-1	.	TGCAGCGTCCAGGGATGGAACACTGAAGCTTTCTTT	CSVQGWNTEAFF
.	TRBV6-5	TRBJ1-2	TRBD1	TGTGCCAGCAGTTACTGGACAGGGGCTAACTATGGCTACACCTTC	CASSYWTGANYGYTF
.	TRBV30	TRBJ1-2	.	TGTGCCTGGAGTGTACCAGGGATTTACTATGGCTACACCTTC	CAWSVPGIYYGYTF
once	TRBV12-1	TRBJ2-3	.	TGTGCCAGCAGCTTGAACGCCCGGGTCCCAACCATAGATACGCAGTATTTT	CASSLNARVPTIDTQYF
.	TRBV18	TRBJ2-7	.	TGTGCCAGCTCCCCTGTCGGTAGGGCCCATTACGAGCAGTACTTC	CASSPVGRAHYEQYF
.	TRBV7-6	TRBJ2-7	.	TGTGCCAGCAGCTTAGCGCTCTTTGGATCCTACGAGCAGTACTTC	CASSLALFGSYEQYF
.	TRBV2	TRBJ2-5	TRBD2	TGTGCCAGCAGTCCCATTGCTAGCGGGGGTGAGGAGACCCAGTACTTC	CASSPIASGGEETQYF
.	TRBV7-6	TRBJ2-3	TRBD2	TGTGCCAGCAGCAAAGCGACAGCGGGGGGGTTAGATACGCAGTATTTT	CASSKATAGGLDTQYF
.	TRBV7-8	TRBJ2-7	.	TGTGCCAGCAGCTTACTTGGGTCGACCTACGAGCAGTACTTC	CASSLLGSTYEQYF
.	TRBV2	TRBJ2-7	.	TGTGCCAGCAGCGGGAGTTACTACGAGCAGTACTTC	CASSGSYYEQYF
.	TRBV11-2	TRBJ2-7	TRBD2	TGTGCCAGCAGCTTCCATGGGGGACTAGCCTACGAGCAGTACTTC	CASSFHGGLAYEQYF
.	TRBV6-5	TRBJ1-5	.	TGTGCCAGCAGTTCAGTCCAGGGGTATCAGCCCCAGCATTTT	CASSSVQGYQPQHF
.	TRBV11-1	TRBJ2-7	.	TGTGCCAGCAGCGGAAGCACGGGCTACGAGCAGTACTTC	CASSGSTGYEQYF
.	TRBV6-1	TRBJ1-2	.	TGTGCCAGCAATTCGTTCGTTAGCCACTATGGCTACACCTTC	CASNSFVSHYGYTF
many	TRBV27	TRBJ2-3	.	TGTGCCAGCAGTGCTCGACTAGTCCGTGGGACAGATACGCAGTATTTT	CASSARLVRGTDTQYF
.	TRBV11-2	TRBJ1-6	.	TGTGCCAGCAGCTTAGATCTAGGGTGGAATTCACCCCTCCACTTT	CASSLDLGWNSPLHF
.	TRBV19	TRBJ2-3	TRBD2	TGTGCCAGTAGTATTTCACCGGGAGGGACAGATACGCAGTATTTT	CASSISPGGTDTQYF